These 3 T cell receptor beta chains were sequenced from one sample in a study of identical twins' blood T cells. TCRdb independently ran MiXCR on the 5' RACE reads; one entry per CDR3 protein. Of around 380,000 distinct CDR3 sequences in the sample, approximately 30% are singletons; the top ten hold 5.5% to 7%. Sequencing was carried out using PBMCs. The receptors come from a woman aged 18 to 55 in good health.

The chain carries TRBV29-1 and TRBJ2-3; D may be TRBD2 (6 bases). The CDR3 consists of 12 residues. The germline V gene encodes CDR1 SQVTM and CDR2 ANQGSEA. DNA of the CDR3: TGCATCAGGAGGGACCCCACAGATACGCAGTATTTT. This codes for CIRRDPTDTQYF.

The chain couples TRBV5-1 to TRBJ1-1; D not certain. The CDR3 contains 13 residues. Germline lookup yields CDR1 SGHRS and CDR2 YFSETQ. V was trimmed by 6 bases and J by 2 bases, leaving 11 bases between them. The CDR3 spells CASKVGINTEAFF. The CDR3 nucleotides read TGCGCCAGCAAGGTCGGCATTAACACTGAAGCTTTCTTT. Full variable domain (remainder filled in from reference TRBV5-1 and TRBJ1-1): KAGVTQTPRYLIKTRGQQVTLSCSPISGHRSVSWYQQTPGQGLQFLFEYFSETQRNKGNFPGRFSGRQFSNSRSEMNVSTLELGDSALYLCASKVGINTEAFFGQGTRLTVV.

This clonotype was counted a few times. V gene TRBV6-6 combines with J gene TRBJ1-5; no firm D call. The CDR3 covers 16 residues. Germline assignment: CDR1 MNHNY and CDR2 SVGAGI (reference sequence). Trimming removed 6 bases at V and 3 bases at J, with 18 bases between. CDR3: CASSRSTGNANQPQHF. DNA for the CDR3: TGTGCCAGCAGCCGTAGTACGGGCAATGCCAATCAGCCCCAGCATTTT.